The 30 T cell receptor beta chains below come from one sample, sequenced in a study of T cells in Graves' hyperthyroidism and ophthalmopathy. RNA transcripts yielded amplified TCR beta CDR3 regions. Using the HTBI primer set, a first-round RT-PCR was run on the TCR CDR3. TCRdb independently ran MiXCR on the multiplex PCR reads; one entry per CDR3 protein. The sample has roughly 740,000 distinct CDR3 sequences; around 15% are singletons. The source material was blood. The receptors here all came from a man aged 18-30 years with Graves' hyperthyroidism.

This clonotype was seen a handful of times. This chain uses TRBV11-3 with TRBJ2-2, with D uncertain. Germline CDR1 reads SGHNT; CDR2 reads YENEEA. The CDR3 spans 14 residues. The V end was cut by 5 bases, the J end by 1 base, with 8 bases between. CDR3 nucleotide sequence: TGTGCCAGCAGCGTTGGGATGAACACCGGGGAGCTGTTTTTT. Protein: CASSVGMNTGELFF.

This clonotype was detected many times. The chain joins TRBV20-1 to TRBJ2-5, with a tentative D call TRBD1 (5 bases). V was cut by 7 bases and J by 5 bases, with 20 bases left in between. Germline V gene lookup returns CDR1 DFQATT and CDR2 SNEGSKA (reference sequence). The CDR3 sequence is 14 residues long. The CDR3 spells CSVRASKRAETQYF. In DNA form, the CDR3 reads TGCAGTGTCAGGGCCTCAAAAAGGGCGGAGACCCAGTACTTC.

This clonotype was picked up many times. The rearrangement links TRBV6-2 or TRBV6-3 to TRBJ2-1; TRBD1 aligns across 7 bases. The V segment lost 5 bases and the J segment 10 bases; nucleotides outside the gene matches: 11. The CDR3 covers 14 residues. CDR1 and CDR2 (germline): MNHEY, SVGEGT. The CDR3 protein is CASSQGTDLGEQFF. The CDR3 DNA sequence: TGTGCCAGCAGTCAGGGGACAGACCTAGGGGAGCAGTTCTTC.

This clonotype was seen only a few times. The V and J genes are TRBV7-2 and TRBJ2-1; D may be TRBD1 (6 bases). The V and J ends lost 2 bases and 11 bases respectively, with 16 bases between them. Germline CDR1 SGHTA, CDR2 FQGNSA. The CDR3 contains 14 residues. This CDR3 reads CASSLRSGDIKQFF. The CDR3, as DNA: TGTGCCAGCAGCTTACGGTCCGGGGACATTAAGCAGTTCTTC.

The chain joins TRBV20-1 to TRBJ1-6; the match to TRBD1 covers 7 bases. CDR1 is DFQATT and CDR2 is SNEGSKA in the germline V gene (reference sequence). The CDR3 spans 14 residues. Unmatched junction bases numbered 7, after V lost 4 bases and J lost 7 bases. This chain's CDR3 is CSANRGSSNSPLHF. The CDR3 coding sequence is TGCAGTGCTAACAGGGGTTCGAGCAATTCACCCCTCCACTTT.

The CDR3 DNA reads TGTGCCAGCAGCTGGAATTCACAGGGAGGAAACACCATATATTTT. Protein: CASSWNSQGGNTIYF. The V call is TRBV5-6, the J call TRBJ1-3; maybe TRBD1 (6 bases). The CDR3 totals 15 residues. Germline lookup yields CDR1 SGHDT and CDR2 YYEEEE. The ends were cut back, 3 bases at V and 4 bases at J, with 14 bases in the middle.

For the CDR3, the DNA is TGCAGCGCTGGACTAGTGGGAGGTGTAGAGACCCAGTACTTC. Amino acid sequence: CSAGLVGGVETQYF. The chain carries TRBV29-1 and TRBJ2-5, with 7 nucleotides matching TRBD2. V lost 7 bases, J lost 4 bases, and 12 bases stayed unmatched. The CDR3 loop spans 14 amino acids. Germline-derived CDR1 and CDR2 are SQVTM and ANQGSEA.

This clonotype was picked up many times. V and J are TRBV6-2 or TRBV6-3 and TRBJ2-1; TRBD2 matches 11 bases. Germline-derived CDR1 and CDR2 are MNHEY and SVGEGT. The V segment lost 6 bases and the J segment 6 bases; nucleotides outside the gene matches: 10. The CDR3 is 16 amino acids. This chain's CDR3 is CASRTRGLAGTNEQFF. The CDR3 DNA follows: TGTGCCAGCAGAACCCGCGGACTAGCGGGCACCAATGAGCAGTTCTTC.

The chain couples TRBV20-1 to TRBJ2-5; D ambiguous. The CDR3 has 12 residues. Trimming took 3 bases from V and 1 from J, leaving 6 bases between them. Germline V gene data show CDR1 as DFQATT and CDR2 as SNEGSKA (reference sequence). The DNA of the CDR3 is TGCAGTGCTAGCGGTCGCCAAGAGACCCAGTACTTC. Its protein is CSASGRQETQYF.

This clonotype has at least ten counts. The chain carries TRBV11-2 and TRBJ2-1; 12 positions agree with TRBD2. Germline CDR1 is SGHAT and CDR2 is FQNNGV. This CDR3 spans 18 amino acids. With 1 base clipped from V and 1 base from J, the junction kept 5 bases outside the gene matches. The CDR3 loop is CASSLALAGGTSYNEQFF. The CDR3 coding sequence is TGTGCCAGCAGCTTAGCACTAGCGGGAGGTACATCCTACAATGAGCAGTTCTTC.

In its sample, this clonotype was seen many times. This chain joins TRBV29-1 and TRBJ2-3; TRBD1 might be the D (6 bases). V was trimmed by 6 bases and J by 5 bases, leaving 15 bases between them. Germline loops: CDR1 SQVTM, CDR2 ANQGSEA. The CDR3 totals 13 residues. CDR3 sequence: CSVRAGAGDTQYF. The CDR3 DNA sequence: TGCAGCGTGCGGGCAGGGGCTGGAGATACGCAGTATTTT.

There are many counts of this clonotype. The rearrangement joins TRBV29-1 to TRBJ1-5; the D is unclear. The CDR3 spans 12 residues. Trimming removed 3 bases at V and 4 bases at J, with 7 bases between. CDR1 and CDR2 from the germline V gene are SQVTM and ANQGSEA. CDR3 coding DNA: TGCAGCGTTGAGGACGGTAATCAGCCCCAGCATTTT. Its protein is CSVEDGNQPQHF.

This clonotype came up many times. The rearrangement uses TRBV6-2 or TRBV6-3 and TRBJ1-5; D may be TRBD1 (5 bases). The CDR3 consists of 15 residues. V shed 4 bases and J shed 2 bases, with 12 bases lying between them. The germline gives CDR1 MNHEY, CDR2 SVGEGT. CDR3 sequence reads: CASSSGARGNQPQHF. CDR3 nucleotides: TGTGCCAGCAGTTCCGGGGCTCGGGGCAATCAGCCCCAGCATTTT.

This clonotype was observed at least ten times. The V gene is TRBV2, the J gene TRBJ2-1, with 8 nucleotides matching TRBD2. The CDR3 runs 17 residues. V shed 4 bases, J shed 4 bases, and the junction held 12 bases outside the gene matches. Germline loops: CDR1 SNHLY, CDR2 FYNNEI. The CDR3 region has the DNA TGTGCCAGCAGTGGGGCGCAGGGATTAGCGGGATACAATGAGCAGTTCTTC. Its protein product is CASSGAQGLAGYNEQFF. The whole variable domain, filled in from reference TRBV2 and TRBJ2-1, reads EPEVTQTPSHQVTQMGQEVILRCVPISNHLYFYWYRQILGQKVEFLVSFYNNEISEKSEIFDDQFSVERPDGSNFTLKIRSTKLEDSAMYFCASSGAQGLAGYNEQFFGPGTRLTVL.

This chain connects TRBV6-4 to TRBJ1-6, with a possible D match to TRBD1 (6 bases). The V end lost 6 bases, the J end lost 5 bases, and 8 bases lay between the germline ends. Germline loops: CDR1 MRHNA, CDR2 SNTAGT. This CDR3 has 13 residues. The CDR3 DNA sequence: TGTGCCAGCAGACAGGGAGATAATTCACCCCTCCACTTT. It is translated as CASRQGDNSPLHF.

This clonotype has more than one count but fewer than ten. The CDR3: CSVTSGSTDTQYF. The CDR3 nucleotides read TGCAGCGTCACTAGCGGGAGCACAGATACGCAGTATTTT. J is TRBJ2-3 and V is TRBV29-1, with TRBD2 matching 9 bases. The trim removed 6 bases at V and 0 bases at J, leaving 1 base unmatched. Germline V gives CDR1 SQVTM, CDR2 ANQGSEA. CDR3 length: 13 amino acids.

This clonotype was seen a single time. The CDR3, as DNA: TGCGCCAGCAGTCGGGACGATCGAAACACTGAAGCTTTCTTT. The encoded protein is CASSRDDRNTEAFF. The V and J genes are TRBV4-1 and TRBJ1-1, with a weak D call TRBD1 (5 bases). From germline, CDR1 is MGHRA and CDR2 YSYEKL. The CDR3 covers 14 residues. The germline V and J ends were trimmed by 6 bases and 2 bases, with 13 bases remaining between them.

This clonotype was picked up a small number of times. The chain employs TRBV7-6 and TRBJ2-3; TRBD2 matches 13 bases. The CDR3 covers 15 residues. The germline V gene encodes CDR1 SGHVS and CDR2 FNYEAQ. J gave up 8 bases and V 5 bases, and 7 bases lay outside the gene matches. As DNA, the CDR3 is TGTGCCAGCAGCCCCCGGACTAGCGGGAGTGTTACGCAGTATTTT. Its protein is CASSPRTSGSVTQYF.

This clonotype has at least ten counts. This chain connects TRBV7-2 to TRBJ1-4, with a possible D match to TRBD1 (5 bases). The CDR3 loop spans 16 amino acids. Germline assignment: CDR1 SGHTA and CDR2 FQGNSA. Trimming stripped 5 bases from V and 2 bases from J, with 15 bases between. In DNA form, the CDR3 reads TGTGCCAGCAGCCCGTCGTTTGGGGCCACTAATGAAAAACTGTTTTTT. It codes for CASSPSFGATNEKLFF.

CDR3: CASSYTRTGGAYNEQFF. CDR3 in DNA: TGTGCCAGCAGTTACACCCGGACAGGGGGCGCCTACAATGAGCAGTTCTTC. V usage is TRBV6-2 or TRBV6-3 and J usage is TRBJ2-1; 11 bases map to TRBD1. The CDR3 is made up of 17 amino acids. The V gene's germline CDR1 is MNHEY and CDR2 SVGEGT. Trimming removed 2 bases from V and 2 bases from J; junction bases left unmatched: 5.

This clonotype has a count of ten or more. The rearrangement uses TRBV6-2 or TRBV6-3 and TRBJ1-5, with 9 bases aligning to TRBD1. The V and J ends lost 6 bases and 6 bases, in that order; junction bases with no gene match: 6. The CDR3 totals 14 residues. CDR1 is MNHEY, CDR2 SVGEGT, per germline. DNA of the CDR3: TGTGCCAGCAGGCCTACAGGGGGCTCTCAGCCCCAGCATTTT. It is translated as CASRPTGGSQPQHF.

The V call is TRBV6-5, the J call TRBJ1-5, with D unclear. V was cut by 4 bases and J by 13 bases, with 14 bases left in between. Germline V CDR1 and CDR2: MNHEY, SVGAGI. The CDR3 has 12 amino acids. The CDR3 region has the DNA TGTGCCAGCAGTTCCCAGGAGGTGGGGCAGCATTTT. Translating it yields CASSSQEVGQHF.

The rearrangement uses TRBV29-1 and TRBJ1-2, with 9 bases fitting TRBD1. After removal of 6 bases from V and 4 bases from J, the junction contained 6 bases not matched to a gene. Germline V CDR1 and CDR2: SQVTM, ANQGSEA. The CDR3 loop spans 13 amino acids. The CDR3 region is CSVTGGEGYGYTF. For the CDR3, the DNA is TGCAGCGTAACAGGGGGCGAAGGCTATGGCTACACCTTC.

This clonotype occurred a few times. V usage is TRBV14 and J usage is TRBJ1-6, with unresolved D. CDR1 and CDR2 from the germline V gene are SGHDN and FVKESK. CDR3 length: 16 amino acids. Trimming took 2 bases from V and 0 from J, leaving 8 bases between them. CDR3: CASSQLGSSYNSPLHF. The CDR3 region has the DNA TGTGCCAGCAGCCAATTAGGGAGCTCCTATAATTCACCCCTCCACTTT.

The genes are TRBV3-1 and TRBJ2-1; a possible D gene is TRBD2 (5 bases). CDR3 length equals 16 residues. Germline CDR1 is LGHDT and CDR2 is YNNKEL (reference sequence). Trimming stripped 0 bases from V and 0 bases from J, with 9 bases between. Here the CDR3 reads CASSQDRTSSYNEQFF. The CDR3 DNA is TGTGCCAGCAGCCAAGATAGAACTAGCTCCTACAATGAGCAGTTCTTC.

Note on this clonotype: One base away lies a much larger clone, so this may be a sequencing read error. The CDR3 sequence: CAWSQGYNEQSF. The CDR3 coding sequence is TGTGCCTGGAGTCAGGGATACAATGAGCAGTCCTTC. This chain connects TRBV30 to TRBJ2-1; tentatively, D is TRBD1 (5 bases). CDR3 size: 12 residues. The V gene's germline CDR1 is GTSNPN and CDR2 SVGIG (reference sequence).

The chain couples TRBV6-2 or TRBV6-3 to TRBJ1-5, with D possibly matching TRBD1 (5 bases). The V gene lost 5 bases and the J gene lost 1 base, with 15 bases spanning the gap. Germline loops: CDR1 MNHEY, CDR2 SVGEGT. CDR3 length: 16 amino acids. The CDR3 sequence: CASSNKDTRSNQPQHF. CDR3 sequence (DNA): TGTGCCAGCAGTAACAAGGACACACGAAGCAATCAGCCCCAGCATTTT.

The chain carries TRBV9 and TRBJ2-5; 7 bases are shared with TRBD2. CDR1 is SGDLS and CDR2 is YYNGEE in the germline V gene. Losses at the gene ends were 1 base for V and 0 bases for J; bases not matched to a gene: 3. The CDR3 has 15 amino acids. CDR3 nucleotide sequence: TGTGCCAGCAGCGTATCAAGCGGGGACCAAGAGACCCAGTACTTC. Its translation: CASSVSSGDQETQYF.

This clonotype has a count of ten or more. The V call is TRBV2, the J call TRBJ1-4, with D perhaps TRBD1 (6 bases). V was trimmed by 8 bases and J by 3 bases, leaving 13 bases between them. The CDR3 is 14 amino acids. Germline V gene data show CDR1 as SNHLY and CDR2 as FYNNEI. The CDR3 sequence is CASSGGAANEKLFF. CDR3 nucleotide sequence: TGTGCCAGCTCCGGGGGGGCGGCTAATGAAAAACTGTTTTTT.

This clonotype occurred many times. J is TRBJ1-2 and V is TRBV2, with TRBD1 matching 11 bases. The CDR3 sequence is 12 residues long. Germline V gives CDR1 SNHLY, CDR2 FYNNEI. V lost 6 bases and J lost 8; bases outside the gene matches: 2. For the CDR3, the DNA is TGTGCCAGCAGGGGACAGGGGGTAGGCTACACCTTC. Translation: CASRGQGVGYTF.